The present T cell receptor beta chain was sequenced within a study of blood T cell repertoires in COVID-19. This clone was counted a few times. Assay: immunoSEQ multiplex PCR; the TCRdb copy retains only in-frame clones and omits some. The table records 70,000 to 90,000 clones, roughly 85% of them present only once. This TCR came from a human donor in a cohort sampled during active COVID-19. Sequenced material: peripheral blood.

CDR3 region: CASSIDSGTSGLEQFF. CDR3 bases: TGTGCCAGTAGTATAGATAGCGGGACTAGCGGTTTGGAGCAGTTCTTC. The chain uses TRBV19 and TRBJ2-1, with TRBD2 identical over 11 bases. Looked up from germline, CDR1 is LNHDA and CDR2 is SQIVND (reference sequence). J lost 10 bases, V lost 0 bases, and 8 bases had no gene match. The CDR3 consists of 16 residues.